The sequence of this T cell receptor (beta chain) was determined in a study of cytomegalovirus exposure and HLA in healthy donors. Overall study findings and caveats: Common viral pathogens (according to a later analysis) appeared linked to several of the most significant clusters.

Note on this clone: The antigen is undetermined.

Healthy bone marrow donors made up the donors. The CDR3 covers 15 residues. Primers included in the PCR were 60 Vbeta and 13 Jbeta primers. Assay used: immunoSEQ multiplex PCR; TCRdb lists only in-frame clones, some missing. The repertoire holds about 200,000 clones, with more than 75% as singletons. The sequence was collected from a young man in good health and CMV-seronegative. The gene calls are TRBV21-1 and TRBJ1-4; the table names TRBD1, a call not compared with the DNA. TRBV21-1 is reported as a pseudogene. The sequenced sample consisted of PBMCs. The CDR3 reads CASSLNQSTDEKLFF. CDR3 DNA sequence: TGTGCCAGCAGCCTAAACCAATCCACAGATGAAAAACTGTTTTTT.